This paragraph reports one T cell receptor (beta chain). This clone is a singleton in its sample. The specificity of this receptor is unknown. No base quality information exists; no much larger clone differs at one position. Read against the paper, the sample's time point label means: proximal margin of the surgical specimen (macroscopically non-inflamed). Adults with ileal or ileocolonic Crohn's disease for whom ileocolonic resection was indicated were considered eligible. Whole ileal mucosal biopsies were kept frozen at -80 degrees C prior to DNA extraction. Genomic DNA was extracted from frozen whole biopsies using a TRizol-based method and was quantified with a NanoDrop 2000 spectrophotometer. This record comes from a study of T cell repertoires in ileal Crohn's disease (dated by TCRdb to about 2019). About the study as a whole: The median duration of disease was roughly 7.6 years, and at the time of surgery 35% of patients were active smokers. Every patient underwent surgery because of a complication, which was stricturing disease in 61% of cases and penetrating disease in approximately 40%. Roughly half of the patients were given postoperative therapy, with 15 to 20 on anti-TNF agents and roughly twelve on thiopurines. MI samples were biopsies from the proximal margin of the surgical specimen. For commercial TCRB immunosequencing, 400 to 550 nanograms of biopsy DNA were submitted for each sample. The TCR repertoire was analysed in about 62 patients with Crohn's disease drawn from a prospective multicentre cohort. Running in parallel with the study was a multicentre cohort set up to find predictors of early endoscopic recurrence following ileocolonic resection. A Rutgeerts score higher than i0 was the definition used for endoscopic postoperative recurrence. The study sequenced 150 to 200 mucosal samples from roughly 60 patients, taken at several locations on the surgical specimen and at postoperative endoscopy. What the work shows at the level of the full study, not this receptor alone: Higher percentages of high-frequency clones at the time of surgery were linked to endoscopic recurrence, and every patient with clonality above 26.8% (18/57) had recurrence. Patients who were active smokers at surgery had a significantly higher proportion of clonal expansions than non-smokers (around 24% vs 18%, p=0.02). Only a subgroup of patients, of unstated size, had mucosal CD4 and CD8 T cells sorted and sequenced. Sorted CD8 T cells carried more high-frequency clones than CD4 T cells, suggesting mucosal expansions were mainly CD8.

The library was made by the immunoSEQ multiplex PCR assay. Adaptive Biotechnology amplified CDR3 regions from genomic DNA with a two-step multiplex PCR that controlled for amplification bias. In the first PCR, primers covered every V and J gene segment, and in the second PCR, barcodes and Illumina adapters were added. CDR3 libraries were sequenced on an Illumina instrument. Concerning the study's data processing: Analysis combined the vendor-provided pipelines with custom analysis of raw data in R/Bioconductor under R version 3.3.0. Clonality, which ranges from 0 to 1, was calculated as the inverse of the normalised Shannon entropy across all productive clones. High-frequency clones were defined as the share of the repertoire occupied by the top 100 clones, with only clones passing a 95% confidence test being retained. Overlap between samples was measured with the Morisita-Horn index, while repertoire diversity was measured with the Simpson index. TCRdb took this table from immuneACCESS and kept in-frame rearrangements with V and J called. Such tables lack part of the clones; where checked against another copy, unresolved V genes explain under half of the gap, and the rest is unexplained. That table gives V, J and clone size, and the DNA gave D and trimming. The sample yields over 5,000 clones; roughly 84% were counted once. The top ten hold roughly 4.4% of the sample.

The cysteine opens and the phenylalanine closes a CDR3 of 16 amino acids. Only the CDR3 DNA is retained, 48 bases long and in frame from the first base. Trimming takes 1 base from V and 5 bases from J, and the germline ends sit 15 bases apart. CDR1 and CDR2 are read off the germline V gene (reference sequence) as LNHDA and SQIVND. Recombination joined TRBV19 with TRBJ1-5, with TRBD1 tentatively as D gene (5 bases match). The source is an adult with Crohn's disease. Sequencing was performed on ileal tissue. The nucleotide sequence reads TGTGCCAGTAGTATAGGCCCCGGGGGACCACATCAGCCCCAGCATTTT. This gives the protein CASSIGPGGPHQPQHF.